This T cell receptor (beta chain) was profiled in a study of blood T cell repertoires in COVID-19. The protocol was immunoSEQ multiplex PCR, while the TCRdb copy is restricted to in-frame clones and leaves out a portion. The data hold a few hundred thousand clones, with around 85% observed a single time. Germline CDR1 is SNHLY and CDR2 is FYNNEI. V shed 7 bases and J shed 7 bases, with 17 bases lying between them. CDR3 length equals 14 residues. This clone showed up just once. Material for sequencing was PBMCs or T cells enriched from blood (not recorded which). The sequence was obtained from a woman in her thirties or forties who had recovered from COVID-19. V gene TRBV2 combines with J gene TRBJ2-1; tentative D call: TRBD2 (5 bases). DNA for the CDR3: TGTGCCAGCAATCTCAGCGGCCCTTGGAATGAGCAGTTCTTC. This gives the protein CASNLSGPWNEQFF.